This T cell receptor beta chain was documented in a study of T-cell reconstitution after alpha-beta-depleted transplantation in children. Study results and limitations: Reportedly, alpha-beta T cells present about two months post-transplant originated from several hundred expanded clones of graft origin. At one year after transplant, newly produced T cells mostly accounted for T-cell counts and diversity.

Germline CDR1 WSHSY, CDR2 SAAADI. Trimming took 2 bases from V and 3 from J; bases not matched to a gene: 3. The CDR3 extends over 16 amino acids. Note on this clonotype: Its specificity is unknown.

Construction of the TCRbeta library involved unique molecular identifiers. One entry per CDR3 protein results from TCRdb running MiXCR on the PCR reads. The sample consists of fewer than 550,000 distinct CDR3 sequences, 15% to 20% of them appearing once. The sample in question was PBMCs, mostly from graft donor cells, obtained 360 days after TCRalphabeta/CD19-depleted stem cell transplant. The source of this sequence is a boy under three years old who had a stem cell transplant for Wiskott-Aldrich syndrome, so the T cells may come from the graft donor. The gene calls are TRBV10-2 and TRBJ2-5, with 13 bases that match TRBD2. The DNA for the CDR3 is TGCGCCAGCAGTGAGAGGGGACTAGCGGGGAAAGAGACCCAGTACTTC. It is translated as CASSERGLAGKETQYF.